Listed here is a single TCR beta chain. Sequenced by immunoSEQ multiplex PCR; TCRdb stores in-frame clones only, minus some. The repertoire holds 15,000 to 20,000 clones, with about 90% as singletons. The data derive from a study of chemoradiotherapy in HPV16-positive cancers. After removal of 0 bases from V and 4 bases from J, the junction contained 20 bases not matched to a gene. CDR1 is SQVTM, CDR2 ANQGSEA, per germline. The CDR3 covers 19 residues. The sample consisted of blood, taken from a patient who underwent chemoradiotherapy. V is TRBV29-1 and J is TRBJ1-2; 7 nucleotides agree with TRBD1. The clonotype originates from a human donor with HPV-associated anogenital cancer. The CDR3 DNA sequence: TGCAGCGTTGAAGATCTTCAGTGGGCCGACACAGGGGCGCTCTATGGCTACACCTTC. This gives the protein CSVEDLQWADTGALYGYTF.